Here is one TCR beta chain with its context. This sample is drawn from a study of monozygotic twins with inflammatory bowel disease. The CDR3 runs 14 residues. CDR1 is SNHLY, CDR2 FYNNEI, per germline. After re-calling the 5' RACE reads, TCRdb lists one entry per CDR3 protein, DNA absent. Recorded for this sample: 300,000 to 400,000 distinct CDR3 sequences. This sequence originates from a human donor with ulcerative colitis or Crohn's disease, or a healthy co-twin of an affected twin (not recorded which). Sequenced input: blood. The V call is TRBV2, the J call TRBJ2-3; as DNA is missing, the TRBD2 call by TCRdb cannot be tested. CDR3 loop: CARTGLPSTDTQYF.